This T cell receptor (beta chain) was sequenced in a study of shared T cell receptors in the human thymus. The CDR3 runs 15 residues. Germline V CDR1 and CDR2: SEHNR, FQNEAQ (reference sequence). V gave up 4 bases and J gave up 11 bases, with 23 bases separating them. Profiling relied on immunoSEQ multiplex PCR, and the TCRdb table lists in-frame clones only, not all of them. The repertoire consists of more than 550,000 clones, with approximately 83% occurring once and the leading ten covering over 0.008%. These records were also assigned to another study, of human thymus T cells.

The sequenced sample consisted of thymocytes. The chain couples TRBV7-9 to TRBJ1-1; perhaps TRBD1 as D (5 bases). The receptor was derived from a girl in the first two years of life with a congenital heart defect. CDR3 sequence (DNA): TGTGCCAGCAGCTACACTGGAAGCCAGGGCGGGGACGCTTTCTTT. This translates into CASSYTGSQGGDAFF. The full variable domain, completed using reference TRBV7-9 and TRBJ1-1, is DTGVSQNPRHKITKRGQNVTFRCDPISEHNRLYWYRQTLGQGPEFLTYFQNEAQLEKSRLLSDRFSAERPKGSFSTLEIQRTEQGDSAMYLCASSYTGSQGGDAFFGQGTRLTVV.